One sample yielded the 12 T cell receptor beta chains listed below, sequenced in a study of blood T cells in healthy people across ages. Combining a sample-barcoded 5' primer with a J-beta primer mix, a second PCR ran for about 7 to 12 cycles. TCRdb independently ran MiXCR on the 5' RACE reads; one entry per CDR3 protein. The data contain hundreds of thousands of distinct CDR3 sequences, 35% to 40% of them singletons. The sequenced sample consisted of blood. All receptors derive from a man aged 18 to 29 in good health.

The chain employs TRBV3-1 and TRBJ2-3, with D possibly matching TRBD2 (6 bases). Germline V gives CDR1 LGHDT, CDR2 YNNKEL (reference sequence). V was pared by 1 base and J by 2 bases, with 10 bases between. The CDR3 totals 15 residues. The CDR3 DNA is TGTGCCAGCAGCCAAGCTAGCGAGAACACAGATACGCAGTATTTT. Its translation: CASSQASENTDTQYF.

This clonotype was counted only a few times. V is TRBV20-1 and J is TRBJ1-5, with D perhaps matching TRBD1 (5 bases). This CDR3 is 13 amino acids long. Germline V CDR1 and CDR2: DFQATT, SNEGSKA (reference sequence). The V end was cut by 5 bases, the J end by 1 base, with 9 bases between. The CDR3 sequence: CSAEQASNQPQHF. The CDR3 DNA is TGCAGTGCTGAACAGGCGAGCAATCAGCCCCAGCATTTT.

This chain joins TRBV7-9 and TRBJ2-7; D is unclear. V lost 2 bases to trimming and J lost 4 bases, with 12 bases between them. The CDR3 is made up of 14 amino acids. Germline V lookup: CDR1 SEHNR, CDR2 FQNEAQ (reference sequence). The CDR3 region is CASSLWPGPYEQYF. CDR3 DNA sequence: TGTGCCAGCAGCTTATGGCCGGGTCCATACGAGCAGTACTTC.

This rearrangement joins TRBV2 to TRBJ2-1; TRBD2 aligns across 8 bases. CDR1 SNHLY and CDR2 FYNNEI come from the germline V gene. The trim removed 4 bases at V and 0 bases at J, leaving 5 bases unmatched. This CDR3 comprises 16 residues. The CDR3 spells CASSGAGGYSYNEQFF. The CDR3 DNA is TGTGCCAGCAGTGGGGCGGGGGGTTACTCCTACAATGAGCAGTTCTTC.

The rearrangement joins TRBV7-2 to TRBJ1-6, with TRBD1 matching over 9 bases. CDR1 and CDR2 from the germline V gene are SGHTA and FQGNSA. The CDR3 spans 14 residues. Trimming at V came to 5 bases and at J to 8 bases, leaving 4 bases not matched to a gene. This CDR3 reads CASSTGTGYSPLHF. The DNA of the CDR3 is TGTGCCAGCAGCACCGGGACAGGGTATTCACCCCTCCACTTT.

The V and J genes are TRBV3-1 and TRBJ2-7, with 8 bases fitting TRBD2. Near its end, the DNA agrees better with TRBJ2-5, so the J call may be wrong. Germline-derived CDR1 and CDR2 are LGHDT and YNNKEL (reference sequence). The CDR3 runs 15 residues. The CDR3 loop reads CASSPRGGGWETQYF. The CDR3 region has the DNA TGTGCCAGCAGCCCCCGGGGGGGCGGTTGGGAGACCCAGTACTTC.

The V gene is TRBV6-1, the J gene TRBJ2-5; TRBD1 matches 10 bases. The DNA end is a closer match to TRBJ2-4, so the J assignment may be wrong. Germline-derived CDR1 and CDR2 are MNHNS and SASEGT. The CDR3 runs to 12 residues. DNA for the CDR3: TGTGCCAGCAGGGACAGGGGGGACATTCAGTACTTC. This translates into CASRDRGDIQYF.

This clonotype showed up just a few times. The rearrangement uses TRBV7-8 and TRBJ2-7; 7 nucleotides agree with TRBD1. V was clipped by 5 bases and J by 0 bases; unmatched bases: 4. This CDR3 is 14 amino acids long. Germline CDR1 and CDR2: SGHVS and FQNEAQ. The CDR3 DNA reads TGTGCCAGCAGCCGACAGGGTTACTCCTACGAGCAGTACTTC. Its translation: CASSRQGYSYEQYF.

The table lists this clonotype with a few counts. V gene TRBV27 combines with J gene TRBJ1-1, with 7 bases aligning to TRBD1. V lost 4 bases and J lost 3; bases outside the gene matches: 8. The CDR3 is 15 amino acids. Per the germline V gene, CDR1 is MNHEY and CDR2 is SMNVEV (reference sequence). CDR3 loop: CASSSTGARDTEAFF. The DNA of the CDR3 is TGTGCCAGCAGTTCTACAGGGGCGAGGGACACTGAAGCTTTCTTT.

The table lists this clonotype with many counts. This sequence joins TRBV4-3 and TRBJ2-3; possibly TRBD1 for D (6 bases). In germline, CDR1 is LGHNA, CDR2 YSLEER. The CDR3 covers 15 residues. V lost 0 bases to trimming and J lost 4 bases, with 11 bases between them. For the CDR3, the DNA is TGCGCCAGCAGCCAAGAGGGCTGGGGGCCAGATACGCAGTATTTT. This translates into CASSQEGWGPDTQYF.

This clonotype has more than one count but fewer than ten. The chain is built from TRBV12-3 or TRBV12-4 and TRBJ1-4; D is ambiguous. This CDR3 comprises 14 residues. Trimming stripped 6 bases from V and 7 bases from J, with 15 bases between. The CDR3 sequence is CASSSTPSSEKLFF. The CDR3 coding sequence is TGTGCCAGCAGCTCGACCCCGAGCAGTGAAAAACTGTTTTTT.

V and J are TRBV9 and TRBJ1-2; D may be TRBD1 (6 bases). Trimming left V 4 bases short and J 6 bases short, with 22 bases between. This CDR3 has 16 amino acids. Looked up from germline, CDR1 is SGDLS and CDR2 is YYNGEE. CDR3 DNA sequence: TGTGCCAGCAGCCCGACGCTTCGGGGGCCGCAAAATGGCTACACCTTC. It translates to CASSPTLRGPQNGYTF.